This T cell receptor beta chain comes out of a study of blood T cell repertoires in COVID-19. For the study at large: Some COVID-19 samples were acute and others convalescent; all came from the United States, Italy and Spain. T cells, B-cell-depleted T cells, or PBMCs supplied cDNA or gDNA.

Original processing methods: The assay estimated nucleated cells by amplifying reference gene primers. Sequencing used immunoSEQ multiplex PCR; TCRdb keeps in-frame clones, though not all of them. From that table come the V and J calls and clone size; the DNA was used to work out D and trimming. Here the sample spans more than 150,000 clones, around 87% being singletons. This CDR3 is 16 amino acids long. The germline CDR1 and CDR2 sequences are SGHRS and YFSETQ. J gave up 3 bases and V 2 bases, and 9 bases lay outside the gene matches. The sample consisted of peripheral blood. The TCR comes from a woman aged 18 to 35 who had recovered from COVID-19. This chain uses TRBV5-1 with TRBJ1-2, with TRBD1 identical over 8 bases. CDR3 DNA sequence: TGCGCCAGCAGCTTTGCGACGGGACAGGTCGACTATGGCTACACCTTC. It yields the protein CASSFATGQVDYGYTF.